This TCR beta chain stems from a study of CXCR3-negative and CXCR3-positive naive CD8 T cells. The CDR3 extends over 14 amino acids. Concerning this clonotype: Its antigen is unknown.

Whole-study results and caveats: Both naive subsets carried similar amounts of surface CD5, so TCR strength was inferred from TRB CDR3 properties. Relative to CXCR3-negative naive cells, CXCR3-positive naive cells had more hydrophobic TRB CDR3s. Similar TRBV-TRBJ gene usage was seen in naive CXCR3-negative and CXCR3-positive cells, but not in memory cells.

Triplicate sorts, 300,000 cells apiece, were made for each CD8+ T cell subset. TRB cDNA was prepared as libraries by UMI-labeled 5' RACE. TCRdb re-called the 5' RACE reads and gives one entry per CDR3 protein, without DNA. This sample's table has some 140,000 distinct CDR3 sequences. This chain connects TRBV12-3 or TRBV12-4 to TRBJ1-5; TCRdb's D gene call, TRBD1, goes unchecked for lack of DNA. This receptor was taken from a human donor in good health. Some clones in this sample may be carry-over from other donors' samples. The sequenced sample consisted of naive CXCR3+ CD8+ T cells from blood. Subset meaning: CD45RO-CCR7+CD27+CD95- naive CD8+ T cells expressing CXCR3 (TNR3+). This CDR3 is CASAGGDSNQPQHF.